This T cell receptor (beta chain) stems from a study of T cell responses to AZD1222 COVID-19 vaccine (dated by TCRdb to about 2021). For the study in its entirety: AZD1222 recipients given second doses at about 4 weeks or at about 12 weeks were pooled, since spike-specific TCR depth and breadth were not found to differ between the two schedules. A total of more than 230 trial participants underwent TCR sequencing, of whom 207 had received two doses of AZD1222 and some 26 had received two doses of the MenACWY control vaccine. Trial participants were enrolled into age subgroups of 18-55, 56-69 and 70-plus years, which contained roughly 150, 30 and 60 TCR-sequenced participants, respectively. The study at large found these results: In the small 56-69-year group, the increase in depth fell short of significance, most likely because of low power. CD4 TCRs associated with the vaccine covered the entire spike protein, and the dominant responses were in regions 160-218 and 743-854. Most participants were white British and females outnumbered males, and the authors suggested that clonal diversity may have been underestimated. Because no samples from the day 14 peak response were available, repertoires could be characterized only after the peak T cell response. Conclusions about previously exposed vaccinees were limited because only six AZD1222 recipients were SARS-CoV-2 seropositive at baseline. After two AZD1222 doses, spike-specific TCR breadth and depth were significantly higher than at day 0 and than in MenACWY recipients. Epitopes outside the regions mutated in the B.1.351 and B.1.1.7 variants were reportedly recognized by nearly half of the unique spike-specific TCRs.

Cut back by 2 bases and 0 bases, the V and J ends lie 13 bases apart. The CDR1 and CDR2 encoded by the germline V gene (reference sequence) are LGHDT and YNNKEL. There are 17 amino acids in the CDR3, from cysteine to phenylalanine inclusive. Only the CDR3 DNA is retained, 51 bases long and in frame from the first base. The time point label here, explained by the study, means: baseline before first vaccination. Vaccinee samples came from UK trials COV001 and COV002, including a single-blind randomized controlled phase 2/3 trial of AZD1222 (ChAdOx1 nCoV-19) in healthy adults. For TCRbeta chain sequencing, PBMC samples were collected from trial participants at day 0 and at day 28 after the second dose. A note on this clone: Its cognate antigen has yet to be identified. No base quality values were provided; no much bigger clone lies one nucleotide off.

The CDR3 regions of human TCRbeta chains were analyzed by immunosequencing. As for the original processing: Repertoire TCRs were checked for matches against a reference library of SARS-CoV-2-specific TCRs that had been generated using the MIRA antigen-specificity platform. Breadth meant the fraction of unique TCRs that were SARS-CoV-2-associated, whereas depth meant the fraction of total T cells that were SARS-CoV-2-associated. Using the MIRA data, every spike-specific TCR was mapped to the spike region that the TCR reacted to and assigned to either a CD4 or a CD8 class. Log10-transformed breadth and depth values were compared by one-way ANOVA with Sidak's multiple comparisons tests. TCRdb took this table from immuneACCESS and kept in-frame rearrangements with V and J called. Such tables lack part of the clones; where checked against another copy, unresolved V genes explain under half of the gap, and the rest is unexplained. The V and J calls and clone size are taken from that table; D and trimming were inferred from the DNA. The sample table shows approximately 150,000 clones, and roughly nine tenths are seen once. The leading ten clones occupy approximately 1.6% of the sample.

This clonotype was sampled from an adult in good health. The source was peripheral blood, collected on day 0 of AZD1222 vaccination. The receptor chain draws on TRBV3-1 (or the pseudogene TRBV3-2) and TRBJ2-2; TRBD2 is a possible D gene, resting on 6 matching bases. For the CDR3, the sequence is CASSQRLGQSNTGELFF. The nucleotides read TGTGCCAGCAGCCAAAGACTAGGCCAGTCGAACACCGGGGAGCTGTTTTTT.